This T cell receptor (beta chain) emerged from a study of metastatic and nonmetastatic thyroid tumors. Study as a whole: Across blood and tumor or nodule tissue, repertoires from malignant and benign thyroid patients were compared with one another. Study-wide results and limits: A significant increase in TCR beta diversity was reportedly seen in malignant thyroid tumors relative to benign nodules, in blood and tumor.

The V gene's germline CDR1 is SGDLS and CDR2 YYNGEE. The CDR3 consists of 14 residues. The V gene end was trimmed by 4 bases and the J gene end by 7 bases; junction bases not matched to a gene: 7. TCRdb reassembled clones from the PCR reads with MiXCR. The sample contains approximately 5,000 clones, 37% of which appear only once. All patients were untreated before thyroid surgery. To note about this clone: Its antigen is unidentified.

The chain is built from TRBV9 and TRBJ2-1; 8 nucleotides match TRBD2. Sequenced input: tumor tissue. This sequence originates from a male donor with papillary thyroid cancer or a benign thyroid nodule (not recorded which). Some clones in this sample may be carry-over from other donors' samples. CDR3 amino acids: CASSSRGGQNEQFF. The CDR3 bases are TGTGCCAGCAGCTCTCGGGGGGGCCAGAATGAGCAGTTCTTC.